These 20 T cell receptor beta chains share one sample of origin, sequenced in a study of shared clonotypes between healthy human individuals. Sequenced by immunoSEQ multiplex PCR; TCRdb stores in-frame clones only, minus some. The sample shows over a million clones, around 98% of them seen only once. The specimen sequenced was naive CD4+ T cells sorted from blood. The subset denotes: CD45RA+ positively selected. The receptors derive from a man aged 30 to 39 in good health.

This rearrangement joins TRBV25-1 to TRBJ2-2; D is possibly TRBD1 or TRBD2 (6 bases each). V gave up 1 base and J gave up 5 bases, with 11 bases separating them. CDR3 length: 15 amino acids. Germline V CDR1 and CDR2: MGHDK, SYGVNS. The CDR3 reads CASSEFRGQTGELFF. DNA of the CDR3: TGTGCCAGCAGTGAATTCCGGGGGCAAACCGGGGAGCTGTTTTTT. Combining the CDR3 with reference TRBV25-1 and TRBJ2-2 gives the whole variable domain EADIYQTPRYLVIGTGKKITLECSQTMGHDKMYWYQQDPGMELHLIHYSYGVNSTEKGDLSSESTVSRIRTEHFPLTLESARPSHTSQYLCASSEFRGQTGELFFGEGSRLTVL.

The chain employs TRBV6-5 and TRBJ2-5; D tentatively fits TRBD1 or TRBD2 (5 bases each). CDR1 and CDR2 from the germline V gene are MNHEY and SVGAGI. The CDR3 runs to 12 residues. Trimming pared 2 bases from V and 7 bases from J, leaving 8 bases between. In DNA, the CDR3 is TGTGCCAGCAGTTACGGGGGTGGGACCCAGTACTTC. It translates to CASSYGGGTQYF.

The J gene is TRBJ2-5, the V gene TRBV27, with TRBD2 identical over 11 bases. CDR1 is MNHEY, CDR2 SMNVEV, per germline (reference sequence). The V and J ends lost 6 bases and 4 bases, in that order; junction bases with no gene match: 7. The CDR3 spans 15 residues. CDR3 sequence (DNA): TGTGCCAGCAGAGTAGCGGGAGGGAGAAGAGAGACCCAGTACTTC. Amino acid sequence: CASRVAGGRRETQYF.

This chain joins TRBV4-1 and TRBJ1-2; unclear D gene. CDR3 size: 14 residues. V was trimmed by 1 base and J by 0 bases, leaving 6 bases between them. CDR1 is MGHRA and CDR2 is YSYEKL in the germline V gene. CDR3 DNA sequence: TGCGCCAGCAGCCAAGGAGAAACTAACTATGGCTACACCTTC. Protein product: CASSQGETNYGYTF.

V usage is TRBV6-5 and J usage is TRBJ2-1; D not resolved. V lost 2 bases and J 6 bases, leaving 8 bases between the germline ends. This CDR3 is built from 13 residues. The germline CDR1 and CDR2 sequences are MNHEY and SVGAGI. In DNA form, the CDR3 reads TGTGCCAGCAGTTACCTCGCTCGCAATGAGCAGTTCTTC. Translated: CASSYLARNEQFF.

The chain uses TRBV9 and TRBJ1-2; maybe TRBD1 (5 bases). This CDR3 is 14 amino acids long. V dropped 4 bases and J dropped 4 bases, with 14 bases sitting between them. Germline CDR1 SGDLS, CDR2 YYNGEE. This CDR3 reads CASSNRDLSYGYTF. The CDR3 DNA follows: TGTGCCAGCAGCAACCGGGACCTATCCTATGGCTACACCTTC.

Here the CDR3 reads CASSTFTSGRDQSRVEQYF. The CDR3 DNA is TGTGCCAGCAGTACATTTACTAGCGGGAGGGACCAATCCCGCGTCGAGCAGTACTTC. The chain employs TRBV28 and TRBJ2-7, with 13 bases fitting TRBD2. CDR3 length equals 19 residues. Trimming removed 5 bases from V and 6 bases from J; junction bases left unmatched: 19. Germline V lookup: CDR1 MDHEN, CDR2 SYDVKM.

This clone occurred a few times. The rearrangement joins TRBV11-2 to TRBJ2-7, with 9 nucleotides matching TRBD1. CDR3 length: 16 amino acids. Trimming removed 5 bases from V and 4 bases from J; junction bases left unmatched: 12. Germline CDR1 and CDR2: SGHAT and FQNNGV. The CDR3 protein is CASSPKQQGARYEQYF. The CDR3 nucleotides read TGTGCCAGCAGCCCAAAACAACAGGGGGCGCGGTACGAGCAGTACTTC. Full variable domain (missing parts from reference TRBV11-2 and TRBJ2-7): EAGVAQSPRYKIIEKRQSVAFWCNPISGHATLYWYQQILGQGPKLLIQFQNNGVVDDSQLPKDRFSAERLKGVDSTLKIQPAKLEDSAVYLCASSPKQQGARYEQYFGPGTRLTVT.

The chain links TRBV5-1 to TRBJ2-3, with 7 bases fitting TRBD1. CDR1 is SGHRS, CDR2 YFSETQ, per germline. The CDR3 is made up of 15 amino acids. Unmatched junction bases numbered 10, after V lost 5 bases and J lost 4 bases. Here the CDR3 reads CASRRTGERADTQYF. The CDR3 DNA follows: TGCGCCAGCAGACGTACAGGGGAACGGGCAGATACGCAGTATTTT.

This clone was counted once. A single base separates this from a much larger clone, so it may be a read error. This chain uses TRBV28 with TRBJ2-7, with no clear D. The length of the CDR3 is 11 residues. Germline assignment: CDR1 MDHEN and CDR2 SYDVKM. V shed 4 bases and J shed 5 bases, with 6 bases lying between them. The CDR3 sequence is CASSSPNEQYF. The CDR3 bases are TGTGCCAGCAGTTCCCCCAACGAGCAGTACTTC.

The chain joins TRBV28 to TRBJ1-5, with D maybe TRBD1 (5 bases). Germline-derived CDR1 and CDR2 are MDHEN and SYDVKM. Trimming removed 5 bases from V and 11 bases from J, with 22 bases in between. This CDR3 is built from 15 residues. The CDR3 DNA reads TGTGCCAGCAGTCCGCCCCGCGGGGGAGTCGTTTCCCAGCATTTT. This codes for CASSPPRGGVVSQHF. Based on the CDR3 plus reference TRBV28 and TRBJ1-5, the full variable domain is DVKVTQSSRYLVKRTGEKVFLECVQDMDHENMFWYRQDPGLGLRLIYFSYDVKMKEKGDIPEGYSVSREKKERFSLILESASTNQTSMYLCASSPPRGGVVSQHFGDGTRLSIL.

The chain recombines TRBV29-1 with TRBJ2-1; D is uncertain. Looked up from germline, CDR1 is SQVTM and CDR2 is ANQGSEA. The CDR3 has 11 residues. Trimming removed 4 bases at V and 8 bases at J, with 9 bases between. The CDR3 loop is CSVVRGYEQFF. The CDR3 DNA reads TGCAGCGTTGTCAGAGGTTATGAGCAGTTCTTC.

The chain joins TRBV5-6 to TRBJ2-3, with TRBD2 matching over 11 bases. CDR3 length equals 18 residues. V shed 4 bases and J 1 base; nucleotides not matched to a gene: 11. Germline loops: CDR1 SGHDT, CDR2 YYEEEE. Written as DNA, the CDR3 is TGTGCCAGCAGCACACTAGCGGGAGAGGGTGGGCGCACAGATACGCAGTATTTT. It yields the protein CASSTLAGEGGRTDTQYF.

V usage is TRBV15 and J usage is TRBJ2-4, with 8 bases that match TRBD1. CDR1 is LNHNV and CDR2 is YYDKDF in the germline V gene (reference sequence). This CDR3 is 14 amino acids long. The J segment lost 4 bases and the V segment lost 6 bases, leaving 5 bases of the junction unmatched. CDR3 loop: CATSIGQGKNIQYF. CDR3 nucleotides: TGTGCCACCAGTATTGGACAGGGAAAAAACATTCAGTACTTC.

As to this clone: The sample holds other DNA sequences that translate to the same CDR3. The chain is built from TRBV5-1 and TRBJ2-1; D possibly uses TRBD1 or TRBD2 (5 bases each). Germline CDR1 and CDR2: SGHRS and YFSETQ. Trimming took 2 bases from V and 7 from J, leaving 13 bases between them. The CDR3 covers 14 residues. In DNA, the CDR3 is TGCGCCAGCAGCTTCCGGGACCGGGGAAATGAGCAGTTCTTC. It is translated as CASSFRDRGNEQFF. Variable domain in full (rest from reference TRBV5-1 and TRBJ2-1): KAGVTQTPRYLIKTRGQQVTLSCSPISGHRSVSWYQQTPGQGLQFLFEYFSETQRNKGNFPGRFSGRQFSNSRSEMNVSTLELGDSALYLCASSFRDRGNEQFFGPGTRLTVL.

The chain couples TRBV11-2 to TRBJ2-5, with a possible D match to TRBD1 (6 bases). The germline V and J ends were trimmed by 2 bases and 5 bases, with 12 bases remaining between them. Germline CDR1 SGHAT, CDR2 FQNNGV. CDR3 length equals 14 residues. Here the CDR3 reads CASSLISRGETQYF. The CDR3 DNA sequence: TGTGCCAGCAGCTTAATCAGCAGGGGCGAGACCCAGTACTTC.

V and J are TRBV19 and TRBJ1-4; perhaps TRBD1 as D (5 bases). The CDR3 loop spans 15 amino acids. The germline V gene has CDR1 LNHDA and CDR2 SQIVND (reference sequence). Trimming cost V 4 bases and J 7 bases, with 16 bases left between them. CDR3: CASSTDRRFGEKLFF. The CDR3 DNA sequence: TGTGCCAGTAGTACTGACAGAAGATTCGGTGAAAAACTGTTTTTT.

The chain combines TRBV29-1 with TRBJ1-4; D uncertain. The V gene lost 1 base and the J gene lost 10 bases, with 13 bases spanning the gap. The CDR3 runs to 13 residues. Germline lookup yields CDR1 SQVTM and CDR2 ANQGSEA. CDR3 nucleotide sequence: TGCAGCGTTGAAGGGCAGGACGGAGGAAAACTGTTTTTT. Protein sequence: CSVEGQDGGKLFF.

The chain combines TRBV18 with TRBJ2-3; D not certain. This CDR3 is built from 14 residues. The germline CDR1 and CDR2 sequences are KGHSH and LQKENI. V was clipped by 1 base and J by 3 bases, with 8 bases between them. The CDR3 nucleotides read TGTGCCAGCTCACCACTTAGTCAGACAGATACGCAGTATTTT. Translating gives CASSPLSQTDTQYF. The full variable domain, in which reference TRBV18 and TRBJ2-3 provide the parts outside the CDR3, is NAGVMQNPRHLVRRRGQEARLRCSPMKGHSHVYWYRQLPEEGLKFMVYLQKENIIDESGMPKERFSAEFPKEGPSILRIQQVVRGDSAAYFCASSPLSQTDTQYFGPGTRLTVL.

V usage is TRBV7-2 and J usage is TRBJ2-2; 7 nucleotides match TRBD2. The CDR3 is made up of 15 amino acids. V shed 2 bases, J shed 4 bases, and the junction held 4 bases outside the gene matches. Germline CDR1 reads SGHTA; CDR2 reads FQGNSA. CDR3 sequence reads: CASSLTPGGTGELFF. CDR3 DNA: TGTGCCAGCAGCTTAACTCCGGGGGGCACCGGGGAGCTGTTTTTT.